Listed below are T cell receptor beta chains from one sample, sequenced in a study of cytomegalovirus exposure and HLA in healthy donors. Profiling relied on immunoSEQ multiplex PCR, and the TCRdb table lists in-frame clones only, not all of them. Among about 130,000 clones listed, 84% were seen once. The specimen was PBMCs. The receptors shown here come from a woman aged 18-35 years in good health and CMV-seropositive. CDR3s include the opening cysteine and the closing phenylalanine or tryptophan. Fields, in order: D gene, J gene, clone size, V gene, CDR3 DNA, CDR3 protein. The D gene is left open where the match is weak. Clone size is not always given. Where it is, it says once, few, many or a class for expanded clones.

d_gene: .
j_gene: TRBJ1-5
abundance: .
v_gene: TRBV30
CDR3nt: TGTGCCTGGAGTGTAGGCAGGGTGAACAATCAGCCCCAGCATTTT
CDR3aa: CAWSVGRVNNQPQHF

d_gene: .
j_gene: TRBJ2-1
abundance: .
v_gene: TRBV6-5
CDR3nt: TGTGCCAGCACCCAGAAAGGGGGAAGAGAGTTCTTC
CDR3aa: CASTQKGGREFF

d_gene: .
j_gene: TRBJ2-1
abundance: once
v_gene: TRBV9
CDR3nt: TGTGCCAGCAGCGTGGGCGCAAGCTCCTACAATGAGCAGTTCTTC
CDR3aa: CASSVGASSYNEQFF

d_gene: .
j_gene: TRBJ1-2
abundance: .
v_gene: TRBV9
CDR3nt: TGTGCCAGCAGCGTAGCGGGTCGACTCTTGGGTGGCTACACCTTC
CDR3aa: CASSVAGRLLGGYTF

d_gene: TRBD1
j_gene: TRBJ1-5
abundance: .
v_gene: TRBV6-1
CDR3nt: TGTGCCAGCAGCCGACAGGGGGGAGAGCCCCAGCATTTT
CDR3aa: CASSRQGGEPQHF

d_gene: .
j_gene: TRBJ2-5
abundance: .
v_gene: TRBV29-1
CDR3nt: TGCAGCGTTGACATAAACCGGGGGCAAGAGACCCAGTACTTC
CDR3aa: CSVDINRGQETQYF

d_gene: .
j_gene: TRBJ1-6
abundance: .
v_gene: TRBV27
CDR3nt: TGTGCCAGCAGTTTAAAGCAGGTTCTAAATTCACCCCTCCACTTT
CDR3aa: CASSLKQVLNSPLHF

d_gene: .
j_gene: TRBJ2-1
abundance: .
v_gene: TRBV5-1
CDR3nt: TGCGCCAGCAGCTTGGGTGGGGGGAATTACAATGAGCAGTTCTTC
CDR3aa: CASSLGGGNYNEQFF

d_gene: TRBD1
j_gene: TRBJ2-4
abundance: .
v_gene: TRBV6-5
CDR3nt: TGTGCCAGCAGTTACAGGGGACAGGGCGAATACTTC
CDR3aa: CASSYRGQGEYF

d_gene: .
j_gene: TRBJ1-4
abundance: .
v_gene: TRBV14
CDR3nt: TGTGCCAGCAGCCCCCGTTTTATCCAGGGTGGGGTAACTAATGAAAAACTGTTTTTT
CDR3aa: CASSPRFIQGGVTNEKLFF

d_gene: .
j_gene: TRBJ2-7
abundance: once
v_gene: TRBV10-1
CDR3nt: TGCGCCAGCAGTGAGGGGAGAGAACCTTACGAGCAGTACTTC
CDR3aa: CASSEGREPYEQYF

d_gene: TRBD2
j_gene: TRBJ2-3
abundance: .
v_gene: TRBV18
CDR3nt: TGTGCCAGCTCACCTCTCGCGGGGGGCGCAGATACGCAGTATTTT
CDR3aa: CASSPLAGGADTQYF

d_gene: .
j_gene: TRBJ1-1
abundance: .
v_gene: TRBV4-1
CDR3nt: TGCGCCAGCAGCCAAGAGACAGGAGAGAACACTGAAGCTTTCTTT
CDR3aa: CASSQETGENTEAFF

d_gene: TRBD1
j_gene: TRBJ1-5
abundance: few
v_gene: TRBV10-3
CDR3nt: TGTGCCATCAGTCCAGGGGGCGTCCAGCCCCAGCATTTT
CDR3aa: CAISPGGVQPQHF

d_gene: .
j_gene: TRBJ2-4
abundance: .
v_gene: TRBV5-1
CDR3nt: TGCGCCAGCAGCTTTTCAGGGGCGCCTAAAAACATTCAGTACTTC
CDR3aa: CASSFSGAPKNIQYF

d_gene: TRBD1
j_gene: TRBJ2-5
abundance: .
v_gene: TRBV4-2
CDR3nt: TGTGCCAGCAGCCCTCGGACAGGGGAAGGGGCCTGGGAGACCCAGTACTTC
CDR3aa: CASSPRTGEGAWETQYF

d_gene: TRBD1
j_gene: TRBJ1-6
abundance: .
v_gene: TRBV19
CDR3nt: TGTGCCAGTAGCCAAGGACAGGGGAATTCACCCCTCCACTTT
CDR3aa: CASSQGQGNSPLHF

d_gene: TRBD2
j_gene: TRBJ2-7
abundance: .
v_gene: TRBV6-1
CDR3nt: TGTGCCAGCAGCGAAGGCATGGGACTAAACTACGAGCAGTACTTC
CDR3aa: CASSEGMGLNYEQYF

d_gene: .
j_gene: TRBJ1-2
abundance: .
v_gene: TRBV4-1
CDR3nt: TGCGCCAGCAGACCCTTACAGGGAGACTATGGCTACACCTTC
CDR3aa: CASRPLQGDYGYTF

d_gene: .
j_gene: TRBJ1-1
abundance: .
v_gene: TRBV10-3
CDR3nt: TGTGCCATCAAAGGACACTTGAACACTGAAGCTTTCTTT
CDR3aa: CAIKGHLNTEAFF